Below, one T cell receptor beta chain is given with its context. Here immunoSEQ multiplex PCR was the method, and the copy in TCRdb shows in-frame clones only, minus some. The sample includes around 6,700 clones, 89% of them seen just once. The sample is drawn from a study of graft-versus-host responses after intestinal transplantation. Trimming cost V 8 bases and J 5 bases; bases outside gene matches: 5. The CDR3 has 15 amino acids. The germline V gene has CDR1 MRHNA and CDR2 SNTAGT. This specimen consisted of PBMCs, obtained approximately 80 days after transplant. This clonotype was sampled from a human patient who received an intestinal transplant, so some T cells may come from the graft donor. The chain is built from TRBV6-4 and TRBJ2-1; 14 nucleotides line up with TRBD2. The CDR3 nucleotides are TGTGCCAGCTCTCGGACTAGCGGGGGGAACAATGAGCAGTTCTTC. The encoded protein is CASSRTSGGNNEQFF.